The source of this TCR beta chain is a study of blood T cells in healthy people across ages. Overall study context: There was about one barcoded beta molecule captured by template switching per two T cells.

Overall study findings and caveats: Compared with aged donors, long-lived donors showed fewer expanded clones, suggesting selection.

For the second PCR, which ran for roughly 6 to 12 cycles, a sample-barcoded 5' primer and a J-beta primer mix were used. TCRdb used MiXCR to reprocess the 5' RACE reads, holding one entry per CDR3 protein. The top ten clones hold about 3.8% of a sample with roughly 1.5 million distinct CDR3 sequences, approximately 43% of them seen once. Donors each provided about 10 milliliters of peripheral blood. Extractions gave at least 5.5 micrograms of total RNA per sample. The CDR3 contains 14 residues. V shed 0 bases and J 8 bases; nucleotides not matched to a gene: 3. Germline V gene data show CDR1 as LGHNA and CDR2 as YSLEER. Turning to this clonotype: Its matching antigen is unknown.

This chain joins TRBV4-3 and TRBJ2-3, with 9 bases fitting TRBD2. The sequencing input was blood. The sequence derives from a young woman in good health. For the CDR3, the DNA is TGCGCCAGCAGCCAAGAAGTAGCGGGGGTTACGCAGTATTTT. This gives the protein CASSQEVAGVTQYF.